This T cell receptor beta chain originates from a study of IL-17A CD8 T cells in psoriatic arthritis synovium. Regarding the research as a whole: The goal of the study was to define the phenotype, molecular profile and function of synovial IL-17A+CD8+ T cells in psoriatic arthritis pathogenesis.

After DNA extraction (Qiagen), TCRbeta V-D-J rearrangements underwent bias-controlled amplification and then high-throughput sequencing (immunoSEQ; Adaptive Biotech). Processing in the source paper ran as follows. The immunoSEQ Analyzer platform was used to analyze productive sequences at the sequence level. Clonality was calculated as 1 minus Pielou's evenness, with values ranging from 0 (highly polyclonal) to 1 (monoclonal). The Morisita index, ranging from 0 (no similarity) to 1 (complete similarity), was used to quantify repertoire overlap between subsets. Here the immuneACCESS table is served through TCRdb, limited to in-frame sequences with V and J called. Missing clones are a known gap in these copies; in checked studies unresolved V genes cover under half, and the rest lacks a known reason. For V, J and clone size, that table is used; D and trimming come from the DNA. In all, the sample holds about 1,900 clones, and 60% to 75% of those were seen once. About 12% of the sample lies in the top ten.

The study at large found these results: In a couple of patients, many Tc17 clones were found to be shared with the synovial Tc1 population, resulting in Morisita overlap indices above 0.75. TCR sequencing covered only a few patients, which the authors acknowledged as a limited sample size. Although over 5% of the repertoire was occupied by some individual clones, most synovial CD8+ subsets remained polyclonal. Cells came from synovial fluid rather than synovial tissue, since no psoriatic arthritis synovial tissue samples were available. In psoriatic arthritis, TCRbeta sequencing revealed that synovial Tc17 cells were polyclonal, with a median clonality of around 0.075.

As to this clone: Its antigen remains undetermined. One base away there is no much larger clone; base qualities are not given.

Magnetically isolated CD3+ T cells were stimulated around 1.5 hours with PMA and ionomycin, then labeled by IL-17A and IFNgamma cytokine secretion assays. Synovial fluid effusions were drawn by aspiration from the actively inflamed joints of psoriatic arthritis patients. Memory CD8+ T cells in synovial fluid were sorted patient by patient into Tc17 (IL-17A+) cells, bulk memory cells and Tc1 (IL-17A-IFNgamma+) cells in order to compare their TCR repertoires. The Classification of Psoriatic Arthritis Study Group (CASPAR) criteria were met by the psoriatic arthritis patients. Cytokine-secreting cells were counterstained with a viability dye and with anti-CD3, CD8, CD14 and CD4 antibodies and were sorted on a BD FACSAria. TCRbeta sequencing was performed on sorted synovial fluid CD8+ T cell subsets from a few patients with psoriatic arthritis. Synovial fluid mononuclear cells were isolated with Lymphoprep and cryopreserved in liquid nitrogen before use. The medium used for cryopreservation had roughly 55% fetal calf serum and approximately 9% dimethyl sulfoxide.

The sample was IL-17A+ (IFN-gamma+/-) memory CD8+ T cells from synovial fluid. The cell subset or site label, as the study defines it: IL-17A+IFNgamma+/- memory CD8+ (Tc17) cells. The TCR was taken from a human donor with psoriatic arthritis.

The nucleotides read TGCGCCAGCAGCCAAGGACTAGCGGGAGGGCCAGATACGCAGTATTTT. It codes for CASSQGLAGGPDTQYF. The sequence links TRBV4-3 to TRBJ2-3, with TRBD2 identical over 14 junction bases. The CDR3, cysteine through phenylalanine, is 16 amino acids long. Only the CDR3 portion is preserved as DNA: 48 bases, with reading frame beginning at the first base. The germline V end is reduced by 1 base and the J end by 4 bases; junction bases left unmatched: 1. The CDR1 and CDR2 encoded by the germline V gene are LGHNA and YSLEER.